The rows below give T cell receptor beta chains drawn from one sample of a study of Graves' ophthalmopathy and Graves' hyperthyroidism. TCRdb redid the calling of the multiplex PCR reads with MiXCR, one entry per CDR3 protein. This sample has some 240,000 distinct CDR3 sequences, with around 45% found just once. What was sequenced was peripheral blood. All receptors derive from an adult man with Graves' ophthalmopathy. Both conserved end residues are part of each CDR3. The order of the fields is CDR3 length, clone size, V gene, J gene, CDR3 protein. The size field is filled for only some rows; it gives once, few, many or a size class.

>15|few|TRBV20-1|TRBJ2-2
CSASPSVKNTGELFF
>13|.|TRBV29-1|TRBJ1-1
CSVEREANTEAFF
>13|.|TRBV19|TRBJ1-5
CASENSVNQPQHF
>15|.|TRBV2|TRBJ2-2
CASSGAATNTGELFF
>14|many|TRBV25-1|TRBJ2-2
CASSDYRGTGELFF
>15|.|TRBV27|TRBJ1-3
CASSLSRATGNTIYF
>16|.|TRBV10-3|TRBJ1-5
CAISYVPDRNNQPQHF
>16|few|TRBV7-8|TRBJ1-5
CASSLQGLGGNQPQHF
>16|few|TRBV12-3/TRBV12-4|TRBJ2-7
CASSLGSGQGVTEQYF
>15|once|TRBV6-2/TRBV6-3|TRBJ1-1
CASRPLNTQNTEAFF
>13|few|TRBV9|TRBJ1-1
CASRTDGYTEAFF